This TCR beta chain stems from a study of cytomegalovirus exposure and HLA in healthy donors. The PCR used 60 Vbeta and 13 Jbeta primers. Profiling relied on immunoSEQ multiplex PCR, and the TCRdb table lists in-frame clones only, not all of them. Here the sample spans 110,000 or so clones, approximately 80% being singletons. This clone was seen at least ten times. Its antigen remains unknown. The J segment lost 4 bases and the V segment lost 2 bases, leaving 3 bases of the junction unmatched. The CDR3 has 14 residues. In germline, CDR1 is LNHNV, CDR2 YYDKDF (reference sequence). General study points: In a later analysis, several top co-occurrence clusters appeared linked to parvovirus B19, influenza, CMV and Epstein-Barr virus.

The rearrangement links TRBV15 to TRBJ2-5, with 8 bases identical to TRBD2. Sequenced: PBMCs. This sequence originates from a young woman in good health and CMV-seronegative. The CDR3: CATSRSGSGETQYF. The CDR3 DNA reads TGTGCCACCAGCAGAAGCGGGAGTGGAGAGACCCAGTACTTC.